This T cell receptor (beta chain) was sequenced in a study of neurological immune-mediated disorders. Notes on the study in general: HTLV-1-associated myelopathy had the most TCR clonal expansion, while multiple sclerosis had the least, a level that fell below healthy controls. Sharing of CDR3 amino acid sequences among expanded clones across subjects was absent, suggesting private repertoires in all groups.

This clonotype was counted at least ten times. Antigen specificity is unknown. Synthesis of cDNA was carried out by template-switch 5'RACE. The reaction used 10-nucleotide random UMIs. TCRdb itself ran the 5' RACE reads through MiXCR, one entry per CDR3 protein. The sample carries 20,000 to 30,000 distinct CDR3 sequences, 13% recorded once. Trimming took off 4 bases at V and 1 base at J, with 10 bases between the two ends. The germline CDR1 and CDR2 sequences are LNHDA and SQIVND (reference sequence). This CDR3 region has 14 residues. The rearrangement uses TRBV19 and TRBJ2-5; no reliable D call. This sequence was found in a woman in her forties with HTLV-1-associated myelopathy (HAM/TSP). The specimen sequenced was PBMCs. CDR3 DNA: TGTGCCAGTAGTAAGTCGACAAGCCAAGAGACCCAGTACTTC. This translates into CASSKSTSQETQYF.